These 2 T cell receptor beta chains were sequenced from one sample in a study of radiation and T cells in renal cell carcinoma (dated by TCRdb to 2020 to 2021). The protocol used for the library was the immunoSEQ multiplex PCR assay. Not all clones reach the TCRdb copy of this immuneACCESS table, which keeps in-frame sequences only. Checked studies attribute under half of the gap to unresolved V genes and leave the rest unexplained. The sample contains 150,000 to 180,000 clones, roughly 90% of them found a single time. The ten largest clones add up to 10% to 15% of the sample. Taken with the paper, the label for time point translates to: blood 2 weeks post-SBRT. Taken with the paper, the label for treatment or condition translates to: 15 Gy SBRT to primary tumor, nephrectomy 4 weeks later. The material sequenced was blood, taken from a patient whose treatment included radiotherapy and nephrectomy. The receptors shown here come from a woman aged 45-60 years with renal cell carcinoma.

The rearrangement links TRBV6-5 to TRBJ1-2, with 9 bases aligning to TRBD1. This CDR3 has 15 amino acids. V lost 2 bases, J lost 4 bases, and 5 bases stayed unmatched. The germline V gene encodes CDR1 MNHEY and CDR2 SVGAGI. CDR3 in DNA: TGTGCCAGCAGTTACAGGGACAGGGTTGCCTATGGCTACACCTTC. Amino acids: CASSYRDRVAYGYTF.

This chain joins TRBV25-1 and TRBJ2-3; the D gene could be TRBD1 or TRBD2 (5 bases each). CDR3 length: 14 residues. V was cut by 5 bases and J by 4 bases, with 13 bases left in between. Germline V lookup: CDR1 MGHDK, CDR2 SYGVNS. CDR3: CASSTTQGPDTQYF. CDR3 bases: TGTGCCAGCAGTACAACGCAGGGACCAGATACGCAGTATTTT.